Listed here are 32 T cell receptor beta chains from one sample, sequenced in a study of blood T cell repertoires in COVID-19. The table came from immunoSEQ multiplex PCR; TCRdb's copy has only in-frame clones and leaves some out. The sample lists about 270,000 clones; around nine tenths were seen once. The sequenced material came from PBMCs or T cells enriched from blood (not recorded which). The source of these receptors is a woman in her late teens or twenties who had recovered from COVID-19.

The V gene is TRBV28, the J gene TRBJ2-1; 8 nucleotides line up with TRBD2. The CDR3 spans 14 residues. The V and J ends lost 4 bases and 9 bases, in that order; junction bases with no gene match: 8. Germline V gives CDR1 MDHEN, CDR2 SYDVKM. The CDR3 coding sequence is TGTGCCAGCAGTTCCCGGGGACTAGAGGCTGAGCAGTTCTTC. This translates into CASSSRGLEAEQFF.

The chain employs TRBV4-1 and TRBJ2-1; TRBD2 matches at 7 bases. V was pared by 4 bases and J by 2 bases, with 5 bases of the junction left unmatched. The CDR3 is 15 residues long. The germline CDR1 and CDR2 sequences are MGHRA and YSYEKL. In DNA, the CDR3 is TGCGCCAGCAGCCTCGGGAGCGGGACCTACAATGAGCAGTTCTTC. Its translation is CASSLGSGTYNEQFF.

The chain is built from TRBV15 and TRBJ1-1, with 9 bases that match TRBD1. Germline CDR1 reads LNHNV; CDR2 reads YYDKDF (reference sequence). The trim removed 0 bases at V and 6 bases at J, leaving 2 bases unmatched. The CDR3 runs 14 residues. This CDR3 reads CATSRDGTGPEAFF. The DNA for the CDR3 is TGTGCCACCAGCAGAGATGGGACAGGGCCTGAAGCTTTCTTT.

The chain is built from TRBV27 and TRBJ1-1, with D hard to call. This CDR3 has 15 residues. Trimming pared 0 bases from V and 0 bases from J, leaving 8 bases between. Per germline, CDR1 MNHEY and CDR2 SMNVEV (reference sequence). CDR3 sequence: CASSLSPVMNTEAFF. In DNA form, the CDR3 reads TGTGCCAGCAGTTTATCCCCAGTTATGAACACTGAAGCTTTCTTT.

This chain connects TRBV11-2 to TRBJ2-2; 8 bases line up with TRBD1. V lost 10 bases to trimming and J lost 4 bases; unmatched junction nucleotides: 2. Germline V CDR1 and CDR2: SGHAT, FQNNGV. The CDR3 covers 12 residues. CDR3: CATTGGTGELFF. For the CDR3, the DNA is TGTGCCACAACAGGGGGCACCGGGGAGCTGTTTTTT.

This chain uses TRBV28 with TRBJ2-4; maybe TRBD1 (6 bases). Looked up from germline, CDR1 is MDHEN and CDR2 is SYDVKM. V was cut by 6 bases and J by 10 bases, with 19 bases left in between. The CDR3 extends over 14 amino acids. DNA for the CDR3: TGTGCCAGCAGCGGGACAATTACCGGCATAATTCAGTACTTC. Protein: CASSGTITGIIQYF.

The sample holds one count of this clone. This sequence joins TRBV18 and TRBJ2-3; TRBD2 matches at 8 bases. J was trimmed by 1 base and V by 2 bases; bases with no gene match: 5. Germline V gene sequence: CDR1 KGHSH, CDR2 LQKENI. The CDR3 covers 16 residues. The chain's CDR3 is CASSPVRRGGTDTQYF. The CDR3 nucleotides read TGTGCCAGCTCACCAGTCCGGCGGGGGGGCACAGATACGCAGTATTTT.

This clone has only a few counts. This chain connects TRBV2 to TRBJ2-1; 8 nucleotides agree with TRBD2. CDR1 is SNHLY and CDR2 is FYNNEI in the germline V gene. V was clipped by 7 bases and J by 6 bases; unmatched bases: 14. This CDR3 has 16 residues. The CDR3 DNA follows: TGTGCCAGCACCAAACAACTAGCGGCAGAAGGCAATGAGCAGTTCTTC. It yields the protein CASTKQLAAEGNEQFF.

This sequence joins TRBV3-1 (or the pseudogene TRBV3-2) and TRBJ1-1; 12 bases line up with TRBD1. The V gene's germline CDR1 is LGHDT and CDR2 YNNKEL (reference sequence). The trim removed 0 bases at V and 0 bases at J, leaving 17 bases unmatched. This CDR3 contains 22 residues. The CDR3 sequence: CASSQDRSGQGQGAVMNTEAFF. The DNA for the CDR3 is TGTGCCAGCAGCCAAGATCGGTCCGGTCAGGGACAGGGGGCTGTCATGAACACTGAAGCTTTCTTT.

This clone has a single count. J is TRBJ2-3 and V is TRBV9; 10 nucleotides align to TRBD2. This CDR3 is 16 amino acids long. Trimming at V came to 4 bases and at J to 4 bases, leaving 9 bases not matched to a gene. Germline CDR1 is SGDLS and CDR2 is YYNGEE. The CDR3 protein is CASSSKRGGVADTQYF. The CDR3 region has the DNA TGTGCCAGCAGCTCAAAGCGGGGGGGCGTGGCAGATACGCAGTATTTT.

This sequence joins TRBV5-1 and TRBJ2-2, with D perhaps matching TRBD1 (5 bases). Germline V gene data show CDR1 as SGHRS and CDR2 as YFSETQ. Deletions cut 2 bases from V and 0 bases from J, with 11 bases between. The CDR3 length is 16 residues. The CDR3 sequence is CASSFSDSANTGELFF. CDR3 bases: TGCGCCAGCAGCTTCTCTGACAGCGCGAACACCGGGGAGCTGTTTTTT. The whole variable domain, filled in from reference TRBV5-1 and TRBJ2-2, reads KAGVTQTPRYLIKTRGQQVTLSCSPISGHRSVSWYQQTPGQGLQFLFEYFSETQRNKGNFPGRFSGRQFSNSRSEMNVSTLELGDSALYLCASSFSDSANTGELFFGEGSRLTVL.

The V call is TRBV27, the J call TRBJ2-2, with 7 bases that match TRBD1. CDR1 is MNHEY and CDR2 is SMNVEV in the germline V gene (reference sequence). This CDR3 is built from 15 residues. V dropped 2 bases and J dropped 3; count of bases not matched to a gene: 3. In DNA, the CDR3 is TGTGCCAGCAGTTTAAGGGGGCGTCACACCGGGGAGCTGTTTTTT. It translates to CASSLRGRHTGELFF.

In its sample, this clone was seen once. The J gene is TRBJ2-1, the V gene TRBV3-1 (or the pseudogene TRBV3-2); D not resolved. V lost 1 base and J lost 0, with 10 bases in between. The CDR3 length is 16 residues. Germline lookup yields CDR1 LGHDT and CDR2 YNNKEL (reference sequence). The CDR3 sequence: CASSQGPVSSYNEQFF. Written as DNA, the CDR3 is TGTGCCAGCAGCCAAGGGCCAGTAAGCTCCTACAATGAGCAGTTCTTC.

The table lists this clone with a few counts. In DNA, the CDR3 is TGCGCCAGCAGCCTGGGACCTCGAGGTGCTGAAGCTTTCTTT. Its protein product is CASSLGPRGAEAFF. The genes are TRBV5-1 and TRBJ1-1; a weak D match, TRBD1 (5 bases). This CDR3 is 14 amino acids long. With 4 bases removed from V and 6 bases from J, the gap between germline ends came to 16 bases. The germline V gene has CDR1 SGHRS and CDR2 YFSETQ. The complete variable domain, with remaining parts taken from reference TRBV5-1 and TRBJ1-1, reads KAGVTQTPRYLIKTRGQQVTLSCSPISGHRSVSWYQQTPGQGLQFLFEYFSETQRNKGNFPGRFSGRQFSNSRSEMNVSTLELGDSALYLCASSLGPRGAEAFFGQGTRLTVV.

The chain combines TRBV27 with TRBJ2-3, with 7 bases fitting TRBD1. The J segment lost 5 bases and the V segment lost 3 bases, leaving 8 bases of the junction unmatched. CDR3 length equals 15 residues. Germline V gives CDR1 MNHEY, CDR2 SMNVEV (reference sequence). The CDR3 DNA sequence: TGTGCCAGCAGTTTTCAAATAGGGACAGAAGATACGCAGTATTTT. Translated: CASSFQIGTEDTQYF.

This clone was observed once. The chain employs TRBV2 and TRBJ1-1; possibly TRBD1 for D (5 bases). Germline values: CDR1 SNHLY, CDR2 FYNNEI. This CDR3 has 14 amino acids. V dropped 4 bases and J dropped 0 bases, with 9 bases sitting between them. In DNA, the CDR3 is TGTGCCAGCAGTGTGGACATGATGAACACTGAAGCTTTCTTT. This encodes CASSVDMMNTEAFF.

The chain couples TRBV27 to TRBJ2-5, with TRBD2 matching 10 bases. J gave up 3 bases and V 3 bases, and 7 bases lay outside the gene matches. Germline CDR1 MNHEY, CDR2 SMNVEV (reference sequence). The CDR3 covers 16 residues. The CDR3 reads CASSFVAGGSKETQYF. CDR3 in DNA: TGTGCCAGCAGTTTTGTAGCGGGAGGTTCGAAAGAGACCCAGTACTTC.

The chain recombines TRBV19 with TRBJ2-2, with TRBD1 as a possible D gene (6 bases). V shed 3 bases and J shed 0 bases, with 11 bases lying between them. The germline V gene has CDR1 LNHDA and CDR2 SQIVND (reference sequence). CDR3 size: 16 residues. This chain's CDR3 is CASSMLGAANTGELFF. The CDR3 DNA reads as TGTGCCAGTAGTATGTTGGGGGCCGCGAACACCGGGGAGCTGTTTTTT.

The chain joins TRBV10-2 to TRBJ2-5; TRBD2 aligns across 8 bases. The germline CDR1 and CDR2 sequences are WSHSY and SAAADI. V was pared by 5 bases and J by 2 bases, with 4 bases of the junction left unmatched. The CDR3 spans 14 residues. CDR3 amino acids: CASSSSGRQETQYF. The DNA for the CDR3 is TGCGCCAGCAGTTCGAGCGGGAGACAAGAGACCCAGTACTTC.

This clone has just a few counts. The chain uses TRBV7-6 and TRBJ2-7; TRBD1 agrees at 9 bases. Trimming took 0 bases from V and 4 from J; bases not matched to a gene: 7. Looked up from germline, CDR1 is SGHVS and CDR2 is FNYEAQ. This CDR3 comprises 16 residues. CDR3 sequence (DNA): TGTGCCAGCAGCTTAGCGGACGGGACAGGGCCATACGAGCAGTACTTC. It yields the protein CASSLADGTGPYEQYF.

The genes are TRBV4-1 and TRBJ1-1, with no clear D. The ends were cut back, 0 bases at V and 5 bases at J, with 13 bases in the middle. The CDR3 is made up of 15 amino acids. Germline V gene sequence: CDR1 MGHRA, CDR2 YSYEKL. CDR3 in amino acids: CASSQDSVVGTEAFF. The CDR3 DNA follows: TGCGCCAGCAGCCAAGATAGCGTGGTGGGTACTGAAGCTTTCTTT.

CDR3 residues: CASRWSSEANYGYTF. CDR3 in DNA: TGTGCCAGTAGGTGGTCCAGTGAAGCTAACTATGGCTACACCTTC. V usage is TRBV19 and J usage is TRBJ1-2; D not resolved. The germline gives CDR1 LNHDA, CDR2 SQIVND (reference sequence). V lost 6 bases to trimming and J lost 0 bases, with 14 bases between them. The CDR3 spans 15 residues.

This clone was seen more than once but under ten times. The sample holds other DNA sequences that translate to the same CDR3. The chain links TRBV29-1 to TRBJ1-1, with a weak D call TRBD1 (5 bases). V shed 5 bases and J shed 1 base, with 11 bases lying between them. The CDR3 is 13 residues long. Germline-derived CDR1 and CDR2 are SQVTM and ANQGSEA. CDR3 residues: CSVPGLANTEAFF. The CDR3 DNA reads TGCAGCGTTCCAGGGTTGGCGAACACTGAAGCTTTCTTT.

The CDR3 nucleotides are TGTGCCAGTAGTATAGTACGAGCTTGGAACACTGAAGCTTTCTTT. Residues: CASSIVRAWNTEAFF. This rearrangement joins TRBV19 to TRBJ1-1; D not resolved. The CDR3 totals 15 residues. With 1 base removed from V and 1 base from J, the gap between germline ends came to 10 bases. CDR1 is LNHDA and CDR2 is SQIVND in the germline V gene (reference sequence).

The V gene is TRBV10-2, the J gene TRBJ1-2, with D possibly being TRBD1 (5 bases). Trimming shortened V by 2 bases and J by 5 bases, and 9 bases separated the two germline ends. Germline V gene sequence: CDR1 WSHSY, CDR2 SAAADI. The CDR3 runs to 13 residues. CDR3 bases: TGCGCCAGCAGTGAGGACAGAGGATATGGCTACACCTTC. Encoded protein: CASSEDRGYGYTF.

The chain employs TRBV11-2 and TRBJ2-1; tentatively, D is TRBD2 (5 bases). CDR1 SGHAT and CDR2 FQNNGV come from the germline V gene. The CDR3 is made up of 13 amino acids. V was cut by 0 bases and J by 14 bases, with 14 bases left in between. CDR3 sequence reads: CASSLERVAEEFF. The CDR3, as DNA: TGTGCCAGCAGCTTAGAGAGGGTAGCAGAGGAGTTCTTC. Variable domain in full (rest from reference TRBV11-2 and TRBJ2-1): EAGVAQSPRYKIIEKRQSVAFWCNPISGHATLYWYQQILGQGPKLLIQFQNNGVVDDSQLPKDRFSAERLKGVDSTLKIQPAKLEDSAVYLCASSLERVAEEFFGPGTRLTVL.

The chain links TRBV30 to TRBJ1-2; 8 positions match TRBD1. The V gene's germline CDR1 is GTSNPN and CDR2 SVGIG (reference sequence). There are 13 residues in the CDR3. Trimming removed 7 bases from V and 3 bases from J; junction bases left unmatched: 7. The CDR3 region has the DNA TGTGCCTACAGGGCGACAGGGGACTATGGCTACACCTTC. Amino acid sequence: CAYRATGDYGYTF.

This rearrangement joins TRBV18 to TRBJ1-2, with 9 bases fitting TRBD1. The V gene end was trimmed by 6 bases and the J gene end by 7 bases; junction bases not matched to a gene: 15. The CDR3 is 16 amino acids. Germline CDR1 KGHSH, CDR2 LQKENI. The chain's CDR3 is CASSRGQGFPTTGYTF. The CDR3 DNA reads as TGTGCCAGCTCCCGCGGACAGGGGTTTCCAACCACTGGCTACACCTTC.

V is TRBV7-2 and J is TRBJ1-2, with D perhaps TRBD1 (5 bases). This CDR3 comprises 13 residues. Germline-derived CDR1 and CDR2 are SGHTA and FQGNSA. Trimming took 0 bases from V and 4 from J, leaving 6 bases between them. CDR3 residues: CASSLARAYGYTF. The CDR3 DNA reads as TGTGCCAGCAGCTTAGCCAGGGCCTATGGCTACACCTTC.

The table lists this clone with a count of one. The V and J genes are TRBV5-1 and TRBJ2-7; 8 bases are shared with TRBD2. The length of the CDR3 is 16 residues. After removal of 0 bases from V and 7 bases from J, the junction contained 12 bases not matched to a gene. Per the germline V gene, CDR1 is SGHRS and CDR2 is YFSETQ. CDR3: CASSLDSSSGSREQYF. In DNA, the CDR3 is TGCGCCAGCAGCTTGGATTCGTCTAGCGGGTCTCGGGAGCAGTACTTC.

The chain employs TRBV25-1 and TRBJ2-1; D is possibly TRBD1 (5 bases). Germline CDR1 reads MGHDK; CDR2 reads SYGVNS. V was pared by 3 bases and J by 8 bases, with 11 bases between. This CDR3 comprises 13 residues. The CDR3 bases are TGTGCCAGCAGTGAGTCAGGGTGGGATGAGCAGTTCTTC. As protein: CASSESGWDEQFF.

This chain uses TRBV25-1 with TRBJ2-2, with TRBD1 matching over 11 bases. The V gene end was trimmed by 5 bases and the J gene end by 6 bases; junction bases not matched to a gene: 5. The CDR3 covers 15 residues. From germline, CDR1 is MGHDK and CDR2 SYGVNS. The CDR3 region is CASSNPGQGAGELFF. In nucleotides, the CDR3 is TGTGCCAGCAGTAACCCGGGACAGGGGGCCGGGGAGCTGTTTTTT.